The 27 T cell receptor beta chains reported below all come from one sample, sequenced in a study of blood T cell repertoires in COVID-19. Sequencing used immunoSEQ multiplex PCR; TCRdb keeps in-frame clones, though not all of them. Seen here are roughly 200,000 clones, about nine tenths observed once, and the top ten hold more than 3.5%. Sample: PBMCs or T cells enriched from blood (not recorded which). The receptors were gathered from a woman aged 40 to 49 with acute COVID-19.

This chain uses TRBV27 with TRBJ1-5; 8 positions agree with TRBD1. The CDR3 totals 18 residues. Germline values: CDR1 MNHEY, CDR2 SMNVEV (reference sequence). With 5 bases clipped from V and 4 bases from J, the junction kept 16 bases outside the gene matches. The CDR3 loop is CASSRTYLDRENNQPQHF. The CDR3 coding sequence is TGTGCCAGCAGTCGCACATACTTGGACAGGGAGAATAATCAGCCCCAGCATTTT.

The CDR3 loop reads CASSVAMGDNYGYTF. CDR3 sequence (DNA): TGTGCCAGCAGTGTAGCAATGGGGGACAATTATGGCTACACCTTC. The chain joins TRBV25-1 to TRBJ1-2, with D possibly TRBD1 on 6 matching bases. V lost 4 bases, J lost 5 bases, and 17 bases lay in between. This CDR3 is 15 amino acids long. Per the germline V gene, CDR1 is MGHDK and CDR2 is SYGVNS.

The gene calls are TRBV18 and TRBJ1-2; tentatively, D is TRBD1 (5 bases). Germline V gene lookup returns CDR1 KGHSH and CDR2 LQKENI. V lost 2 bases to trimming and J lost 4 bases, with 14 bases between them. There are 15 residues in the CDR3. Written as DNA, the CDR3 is TGTGCCAGCTCACCAAAATCTCGACAGTTCTATGGCTACACCTTC. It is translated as CASSPKSRQFYGYTF.

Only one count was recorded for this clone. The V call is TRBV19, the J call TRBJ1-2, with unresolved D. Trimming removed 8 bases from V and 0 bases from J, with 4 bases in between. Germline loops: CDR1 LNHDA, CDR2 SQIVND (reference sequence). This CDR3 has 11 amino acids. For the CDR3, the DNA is TGTGCCAGTCAGACTAACTATGGCTACACCTTC. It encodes CASQTNYGYTF.

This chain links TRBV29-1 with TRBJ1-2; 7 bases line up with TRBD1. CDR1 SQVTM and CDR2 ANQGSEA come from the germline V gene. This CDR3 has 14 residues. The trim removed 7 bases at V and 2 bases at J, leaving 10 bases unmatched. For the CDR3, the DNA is TGCAGCGGCGTAAGGTGGGACAGCAACTATGGCTACACCTTC. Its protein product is CSGVRWDSNYGYTF.

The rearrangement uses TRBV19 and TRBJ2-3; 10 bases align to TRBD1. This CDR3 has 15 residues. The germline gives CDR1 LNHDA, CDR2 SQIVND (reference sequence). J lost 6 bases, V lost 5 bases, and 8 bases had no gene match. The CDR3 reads CASSPRTGGGDTQYF. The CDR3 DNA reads TGTGCCAGTAGTCCCCGGACAGGGGGAGGGGATACGCAGTATTTT.

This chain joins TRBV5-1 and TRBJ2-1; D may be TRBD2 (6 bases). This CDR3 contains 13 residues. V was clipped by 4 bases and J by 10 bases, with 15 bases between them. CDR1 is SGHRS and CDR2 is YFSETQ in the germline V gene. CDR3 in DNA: TGCGCCAGCAGCAGCGGGCACAACAGGGAGCAGTTCTTC. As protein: CASSSGHNREQFF.

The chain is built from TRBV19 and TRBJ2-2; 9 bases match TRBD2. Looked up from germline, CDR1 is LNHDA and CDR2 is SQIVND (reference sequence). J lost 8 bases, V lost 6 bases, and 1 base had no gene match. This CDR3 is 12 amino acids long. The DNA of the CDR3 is TGTGCCAGTAGCGGACTAGCGGGGGAGCTGTTTTTT. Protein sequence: CASSGLAGELFF.

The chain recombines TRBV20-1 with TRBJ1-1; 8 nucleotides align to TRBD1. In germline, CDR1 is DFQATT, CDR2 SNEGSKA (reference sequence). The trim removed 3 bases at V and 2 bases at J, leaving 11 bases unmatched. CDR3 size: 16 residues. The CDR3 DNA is TGCAGTGCTAGTAAGGTAGGACAGGGAAGAAACACTGAAGCTTTCTTT. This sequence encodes CSASKVGQGRNTEAFF.

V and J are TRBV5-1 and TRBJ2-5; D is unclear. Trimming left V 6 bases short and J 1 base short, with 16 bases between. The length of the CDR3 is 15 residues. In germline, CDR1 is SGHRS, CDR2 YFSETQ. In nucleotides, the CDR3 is TGCGCCAGCAAGACCGTCGCAGCGTTCCAAGAGACCCAGTACTTC. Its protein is CASKTVAAFQETQYF.

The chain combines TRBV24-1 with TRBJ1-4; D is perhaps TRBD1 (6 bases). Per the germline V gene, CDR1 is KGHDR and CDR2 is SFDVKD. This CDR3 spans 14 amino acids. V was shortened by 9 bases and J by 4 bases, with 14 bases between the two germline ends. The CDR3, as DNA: TGTGCCACCGGGGGCGGCGGCGTTAATGAAAAACTGTTTTTT. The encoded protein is CATGGGGVNEKLFF.

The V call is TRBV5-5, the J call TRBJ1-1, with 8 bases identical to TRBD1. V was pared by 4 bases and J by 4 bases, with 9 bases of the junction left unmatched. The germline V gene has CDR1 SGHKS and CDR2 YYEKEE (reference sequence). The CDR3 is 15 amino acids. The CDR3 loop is CASSENRGRPTEAFF. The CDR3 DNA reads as TGTGCCAGCAGCGAAAACAGGGGGAGGCCCACTGAAGCTTTCTTT. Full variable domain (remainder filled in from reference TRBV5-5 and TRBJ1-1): DAGVTQSPTHLIKTRGQQVTLRCSPISGHKSVSWYQQVLGQGPQFIFQYYEKEERGRGNFPDRFSARQFPNYSSELNVNALLLGDSALYLCASSENRGRPTEAFFGQGTRLTVV.

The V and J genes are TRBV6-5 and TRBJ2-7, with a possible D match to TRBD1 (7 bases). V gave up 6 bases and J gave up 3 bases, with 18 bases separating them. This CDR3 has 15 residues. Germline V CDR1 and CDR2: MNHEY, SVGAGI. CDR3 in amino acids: CASRADYRGSYEQYF. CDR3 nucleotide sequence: TGTGCCAGCAGGGCGGACTACAGGGGAAGCTACGAGCAGTACTTC.

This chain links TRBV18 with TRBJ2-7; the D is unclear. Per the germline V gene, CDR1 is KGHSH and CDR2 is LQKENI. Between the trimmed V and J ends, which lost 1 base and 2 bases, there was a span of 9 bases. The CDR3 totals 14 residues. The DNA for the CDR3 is TGTGCCAGCTCACCACGCCAGGTTCCCTACGAGCAGTACTTC. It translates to CASSPRQVPYEQYF.

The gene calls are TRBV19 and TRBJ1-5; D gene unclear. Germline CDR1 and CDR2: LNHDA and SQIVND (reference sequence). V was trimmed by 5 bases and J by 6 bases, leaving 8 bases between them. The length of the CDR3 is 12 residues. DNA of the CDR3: TGTGCCAGTAGTGCCGGGGTTCAGCCCCAGCATTTT. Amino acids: CASSAGVQPQHF.

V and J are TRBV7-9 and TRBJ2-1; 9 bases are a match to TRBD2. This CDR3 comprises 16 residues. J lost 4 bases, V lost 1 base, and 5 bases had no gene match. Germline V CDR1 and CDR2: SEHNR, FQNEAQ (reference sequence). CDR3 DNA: TGTGCCAGCAGCTTAGGCGGGGGGGCGACTTACAATGAGCAGTTCTTC. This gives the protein CASSLGGGATYNEQFF.

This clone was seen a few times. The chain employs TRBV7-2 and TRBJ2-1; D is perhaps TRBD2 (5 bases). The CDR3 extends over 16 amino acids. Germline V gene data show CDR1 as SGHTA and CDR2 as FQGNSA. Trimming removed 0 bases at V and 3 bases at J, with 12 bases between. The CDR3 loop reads CASSLAVGIIYNEQFF. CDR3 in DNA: TGTGCCAGCAGCTTAGCCGTCGGGATTATCTACAATGAGCAGTTCTTC.

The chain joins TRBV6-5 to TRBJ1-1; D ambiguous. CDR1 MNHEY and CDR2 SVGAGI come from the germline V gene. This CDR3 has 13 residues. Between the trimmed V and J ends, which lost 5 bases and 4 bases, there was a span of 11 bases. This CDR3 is CASSPGSPTEAFF. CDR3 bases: TGTGCCAGCAGTCCCGGGAGCCCCACTGAAGCTTTCTTT.

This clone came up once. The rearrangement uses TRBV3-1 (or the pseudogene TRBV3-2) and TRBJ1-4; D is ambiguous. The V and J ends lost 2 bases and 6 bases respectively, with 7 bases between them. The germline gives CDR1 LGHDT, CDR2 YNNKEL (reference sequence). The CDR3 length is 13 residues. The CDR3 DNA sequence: TGTGCCAGCAGCCAATTCGAGGATGAAAAACTGTTTTTT. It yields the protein CASSQFEDEKLFF.

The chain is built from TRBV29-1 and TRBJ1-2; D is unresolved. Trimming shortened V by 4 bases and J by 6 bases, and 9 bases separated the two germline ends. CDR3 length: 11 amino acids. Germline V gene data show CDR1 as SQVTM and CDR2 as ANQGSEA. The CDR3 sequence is CSVAWRDGYTF. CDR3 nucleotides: TGCAGCGTTGCTTGGAGAGATGGCTACACCTTC.

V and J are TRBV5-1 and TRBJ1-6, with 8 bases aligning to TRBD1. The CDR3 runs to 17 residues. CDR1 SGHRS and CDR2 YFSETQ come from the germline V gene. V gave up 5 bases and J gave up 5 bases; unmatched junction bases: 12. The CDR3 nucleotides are TGCGCCAGCAGACCCGGACAGGGAGAAAGCCATAATTCACCCCTCCACTTT. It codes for CASRPGQGESHNSPLHF.

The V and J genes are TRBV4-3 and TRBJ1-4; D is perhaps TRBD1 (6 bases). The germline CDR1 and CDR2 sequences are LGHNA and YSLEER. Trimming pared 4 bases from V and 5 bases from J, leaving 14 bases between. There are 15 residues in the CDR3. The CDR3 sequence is CASSPTRGINEKLFF. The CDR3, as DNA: TGCGCCAGCAGCCCCACGAGGGGGATAAATGAAAAACTGTTTTTT.

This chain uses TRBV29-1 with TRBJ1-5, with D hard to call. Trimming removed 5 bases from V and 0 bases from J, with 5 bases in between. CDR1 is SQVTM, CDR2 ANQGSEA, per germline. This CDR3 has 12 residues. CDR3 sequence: CSVSVSNQPQHF. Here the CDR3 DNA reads TGCAGCGTTTCGGTTAGCAATCAGCCCCAGCATTTT.

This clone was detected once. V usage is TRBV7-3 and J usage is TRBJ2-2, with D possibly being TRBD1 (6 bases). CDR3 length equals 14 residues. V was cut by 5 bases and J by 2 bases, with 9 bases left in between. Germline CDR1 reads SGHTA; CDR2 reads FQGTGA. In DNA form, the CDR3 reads TGTGCCAGCAGCCTGGGACAAAACACCGGGGAGCTGTTTTTT. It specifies CASSLGQNTGELFF.

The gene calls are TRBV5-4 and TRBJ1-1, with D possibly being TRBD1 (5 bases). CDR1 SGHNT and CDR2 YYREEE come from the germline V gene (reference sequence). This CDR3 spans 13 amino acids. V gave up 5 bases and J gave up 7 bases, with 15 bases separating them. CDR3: CASSPPGRGEAFF. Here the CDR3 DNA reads TGTGCCAGCAGTCCTCCGGGGAGGGGTGAAGCTTTCTTT.

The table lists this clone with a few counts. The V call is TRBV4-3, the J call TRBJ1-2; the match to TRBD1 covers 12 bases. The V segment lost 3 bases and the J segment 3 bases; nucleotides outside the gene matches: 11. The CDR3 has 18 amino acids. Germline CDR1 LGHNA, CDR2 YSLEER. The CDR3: CASSHPRDRGRRDYGYTF. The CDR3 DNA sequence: TGCGCCAGCAGCCACCCCCGGGACAGGGGGCGTCGTGACTATGGCTACACCTTC.

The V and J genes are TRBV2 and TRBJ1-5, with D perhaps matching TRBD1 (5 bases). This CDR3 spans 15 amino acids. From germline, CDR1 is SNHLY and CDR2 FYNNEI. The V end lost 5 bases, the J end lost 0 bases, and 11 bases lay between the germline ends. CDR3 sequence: CASSYIGDSNQPQHF. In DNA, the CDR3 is TGTGCCAGCAGTTACATAGGGGATAGCAATCAGCCCCAGCATTTT.